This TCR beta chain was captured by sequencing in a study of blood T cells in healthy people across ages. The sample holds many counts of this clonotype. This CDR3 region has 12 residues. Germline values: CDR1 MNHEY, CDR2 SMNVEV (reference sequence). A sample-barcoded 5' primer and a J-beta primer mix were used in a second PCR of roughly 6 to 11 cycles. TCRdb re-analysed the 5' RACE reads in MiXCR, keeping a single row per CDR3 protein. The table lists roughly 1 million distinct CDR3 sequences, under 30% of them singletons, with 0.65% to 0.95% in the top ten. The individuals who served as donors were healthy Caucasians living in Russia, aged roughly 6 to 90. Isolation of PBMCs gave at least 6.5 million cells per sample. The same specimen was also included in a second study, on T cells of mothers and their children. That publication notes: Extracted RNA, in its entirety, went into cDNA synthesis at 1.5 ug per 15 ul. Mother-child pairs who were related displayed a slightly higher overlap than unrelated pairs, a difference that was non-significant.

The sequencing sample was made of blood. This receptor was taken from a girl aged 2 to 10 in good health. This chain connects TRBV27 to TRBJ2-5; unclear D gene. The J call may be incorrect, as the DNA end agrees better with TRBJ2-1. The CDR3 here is CASSLLGYEQFF. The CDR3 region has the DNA TGTGCCAGCAGTTTGTTGGGGTATGAGCAGTTCTTC.